The rows below give T cell receptor beta chains drawn from one sample of a study of cytomegalovirus exposure and HLA in healthy donors. Clones were read by immunoSEQ multiplex PCR, and TCRdb kept only the in-frame ones, dropping some. The sample records tens of thousands of clones, about four fifths being singletons. The sequenced sample was PBMCs. The receptors derive from a man aged 45-65 years in good health and CMV-seropositive. Both conserved end residues are part of each CDR3. Fields, in order: clone size, J gene, V gene, D gene, CDR3 protein, CDR3 DNA. A D gene is named only where the DNA matches it firmly. Only some rows state a clone size, as once, few, many or a class for expanded clones.

clone size: NA
J gene: TRBJ1-1
V gene: TRBV4-2
D gene: NA
CDR3 protein: CASSQVADTNTEAFF
CDR3 DNA: TGTGCCAGCAGCCAAGTTGCAGATACGAACACTGAAGCTTTCTTT

clone size: few
J gene: TRBJ2-3
V gene: TRBV9
D gene: TRBD2
CDR3 protein: CASSPLLAGATDTQYF
CDR3 DNA: TGTGCCAGCAGCCCACTACTAGCGGGAGCCACAGATACGCAGTATTTT

clone size: once
J gene: TRBJ2-7
V gene: TRBV6-5
D gene: TRBD1
CDR3 protein: CASSYGDRKPYEQYF
CDR3 DNA: TGTGCCAGCAGTTACGGGGACAGGAAGCCCTACGAGCAGTACTTC

clone size: NA
J gene: TRBJ2-7
V gene: TRBV27
D gene: TRBD1
CDR3 protein: CASSSYLTGEGEQYF
CDR3 DNA: TGTGCCAGCAGTTCCTACCTGACAGGGGAAGGCGAGCAGTACTTC

clone size: once
J gene: TRBJ2-3
V gene: TRBV5-1
D gene: NA
CDR3 protein: CASSLGTQASGDTQYF
CDR3 DNA: TGCGCCAGCAGCCTTGGGACTCAAGCAAGCGGAGATACGCAGTATTTT

clone size: NA
J gene: TRBJ2-7
V gene: TRBV5-1
D gene: TRBD2
CDR3 protein: CASSLGRSGSFEQYF
CDR3 DNA: TGCGCCAGCAGCTTGGGTCGGAGCGGGAGCTTCGAGCAGTACTTC

clone size: NA
J gene: TRBJ2-2
V gene: TRBV30
D gene: TRBD1
CDR3 protein: CAWRKDRGKGTGELFF
CDR3 DNA: TGTGCCTGGAGGAAAGACAGGGGTAAAGGGACCGGGGAGCTGTTTTTT

clone size: NA
J gene: TRBJ2-4
V gene: TRBV5-6
D gene: NA
CDR3 protein: CASSPGRGINIQYF
CDR3 DNA: TGTGCCAGCAGCCCTGGTCGGGGGATAAACATTCAGTACTTC

clone size: NA
J gene: TRBJ1-5
V gene: TRBV6-5
D gene: TRBD1
CDR3 protein: CASSRGLGNQPQHF
CDR3 DNA: TGTGCCAGCAGTAGGGGGCTGGGCAATCAGCCCCAGCATTTT

clone size: NA
J gene: TRBJ1-4
V gene: TRBV5-1
D gene: NA
CDR3 protein: CASSSGRGEEKLFF
CDR3 DNA: TGCGCCAGCAGCTCGGGCCGGGGGGAAGAAAAACTGTTTTTT

clone size: NA
J gene: TRBJ1-1
V gene: TRBV18
D gene: TRBD1
CDR3 protein: CASSPTGTGGMNTEAFF
CDR3 DNA: TGTGCCAGCTCCCCGACCGGGACAGGGGGTATGAACACTGAAGCTTTCTTT

clone size: few
J gene: TRBJ1-2
V gene: TRBV16
D gene: NA
CDR3 protein: CASSQATVPNYGYTF
CDR3 DNA: TGTGCCAGCAGCCAAGCTACGGTACCTAACTATGGCTACACCTTC

clone size: NA
J gene: TRBJ1-6
V gene: TRBV30
D gene: TRBD1
CDR3 protein: CAWTPRQGVIYNSPLHF
CDR3 DNA: TGTGCCTGGACTCCAAGGCAGGGGGTTATCTATAATTCACCCCTCCACTTT

clone size: NA
J gene: TRBJ2-7
V gene: TRBV7-3
D gene: TRBD2
CDR3 protein: CASSPVAGGPNEQYF
CDR3 DNA: TGTGCCAGCAGCCCGGTAGCGGGAGGGCCCAACGAGCAGTACTTC

clone size: NA
J gene: TRBJ1-1
V gene: TRBV4-3
D gene: NA
CDR3 protein: CASSQSTPYTEAFF
CDR3 DNA: TGCGCCAGCAGCCAATCGACACCCTACACTGAAGCTTTCTTT

clone size: few
J gene: TRBJ2-2
V gene: TRBV5-1
D gene: NA
CDR3 protein: CASSGRGRNTGELFF
CDR3 DNA: TGCGCCAGCTCTGGGCGGGGACGGAACACCGGGGAGCTGTTTTTT

clone size: NA
J gene: TRBJ2-1
V gene: TRBV7-2
D gene: TRBD2
CDR3 protein: CASSWKERGPYNEQFF
CDR3 DNA: TGTGCCAGCAGCTGGAAAGAGCGGGGGCCCTACAATGAGCAGTTCTTC

clone size: few
J gene: TRBJ2-5
V gene: TRBV6-5
D gene: TRBD2
CDR3 protein: CASSYLAGQETQYF
CDR3 DNA: TGTGCCAGCAGTTACCTAGCGGGGCAAGAGACCCAGTACTTC

clone size: NA
J gene: TRBJ2-7
V gene: TRBV7-9
D gene: TRBD2
CDR3 protein: CASSYTLAGEISNEQYF
CDR3 DNA: TGTGCCAGCAGCTATACATTAGCGGGAGAAATTTCCAACGAGCAGTACTTC

clone size: NA
J gene: TRBJ2-7
V gene: TRBV27
D gene: NA
CDR3 protein: CASSSEDRYYEQYF
CDR3 DNA: TGTGCCAGCAGTTCCGAGGACAGATACTACGAGCAGTACTTC

clone size: NA
J gene: TRBJ1-6
V gene: TRBV10-3
D gene: NA
CDR3 protein: CAISESGAHSPLHF
CDR3 DNA: TGTGCCATCAGTGAGTCGGGAGCCCATTCACCCCTCCACTTT

clone size: once
J gene: TRBJ1-5
V gene: TRBV4-3
D gene: NA
CDR3 protein: CASSPFPGEHQPQHF
CDR3 DNA: TGCGCCAGCAGCCCCTTCCCAGGGGAACATCAGCCCCAGCATTTT

clone size: NA
J gene: TRBJ1-2
V gene: TRBV6-6
D gene: NA
CDR3 protein: CASSYFEASLNYGYTF
CDR3 DNA: TGTGCCAGCAGTTACTTCGAGGCCAGCCTGAACTATGGCTACACCTTC

clone size: NA
J gene: TRBJ1-1
V gene: TRBV19
D gene: TRBD1
CDR3 protein: CASSPQGRNTEAFF
CDR3 DNA: TGTGCCAGTTCGCCACAGGGGCGAAACACTGAAGCTTTCTTT

clone size: NA
J gene: TRBJ2-7
V gene: TRBV28
D gene: NA
CDR3 protein: CASSQIPGVEQYF
CDR3 DNA: TGTGCCAGCAGCCAAATCCCCGGGGTCGAGCAGTACTTC

clone size: NA
J gene: TRBJ1-5
V gene: TRBV30
D gene: TRBD1
CDR3 protein: CDWRLDRDQPQHF
CDR3 DNA: TGTGACTGGAGGCTGGACAGGGATCAGCCCCAGCATTTT

clone size: NA
J gene: TRBJ2-7
V gene: TRBV6-5
D gene: TRBD1
CDR3 protein: CASCPGQGAYEQYF
CDR3 DNA: TGTGCCAGCTGCCCGGGACAGGGGGCCTACGAGCAGTACTTC

clone size: NA
J gene: TRBJ2-5
V gene: TRBV4-1
D gene: TRBD2
CDR3 protein: CASSQEIAGGWETQYF
CDR3 DNA: TGCGCCAGCAGCCAAGAGATAGCGGGAGGGTGGGAGACCCAGTACTTC

clone size: NA
J gene: TRBJ2-7
V gene: TRBV7-2
D gene: TRBD1
CDR3 protein: CASSFTGGSYEQYF
CDR3 DNA: TGTGCCAGCAGCTTTACAGGGGGCTCCTACGAGCAGTACTTC

clone size: NA
J gene: TRBJ2-7
V gene: TRBV7-2
D gene: TRBD2
CDR3 protein: CASSLVGGLAGSYEQYF
CDR3 DNA: TGTGCCAGCAGCTTAGTCGGGGGACTAGCGGGTTCCTACGAGCAGTACTTC

clone size: NA
J gene: TRBJ1-1
V gene: TRBV11-2
D gene: NA
CDR3 protein: CASSLDSLAFF
CDR3 DNA: TGTGCCAGCAGCCTTGACAGTCTAGCTTTCTTT

clone size: NA
J gene: TRBJ2-7
V gene: TRBV5-4
D gene: TRBD2
CDR3 protein: CASSFGSGSSAYEQYF
CDR3 DNA: TGTGCCAGCAGCTTTGGTAGCGGGAGTTCCGCGTACGAGCAGTACTTC

clone size: NA
J gene: TRBJ2-7
V gene: TRBV7-2
D gene: TRBD1
CDR3 protein: CASRRTGGNEQYF
CDR3 DNA: TGTGCCAGCAGACGGACAGGGGGAAACGAGCAGTACTTC